This TCR beta chain comes out of a study of blood T cell repertoires in COVID-19. Study-wide context: Spain, Italy and the United States supplied samples that represented acute and convalescent COVID-19.

The germline gives CDR1 KGHSH, CDR2 LQKENI. The CDR3 is 17 residues long. With 0 bases removed from V and 0 bases from J, the gap between germline ends came to 14 bases. Using immunoSEQ multiplex PCR, the repertoire was profiled, and TCRdb retains in-frame clones only, with some absent. The repertoire consists of 390,000 or so clones, with around 87% occurring once and the leading ten covering around 10%. The chain combines TRBV18 with TRBJ1-2, with D unresolved. The TCR sequence derives from a woman in her fifties or sixties who had recovered from COVID-19. Sequenced material: PBMCs or T cells enriched from blood (not recorded which). CDR3 in DNA: TGTGCCAGCTCACCACCCGTCCTTGCAGGTCCTAACTATGGCTACACCTTC. Translation: CASSPPVLAGPNYGYTF.